The entry below describes one T cell receptor (beta chain). CDR3 length equals 14 residues. The germline V gene encodes CDR1 SGHTA and CDR2 FQGNSA. Between the trimmed V and J ends, which lost 3 bases and 7 bases, there was a span of 16 bases. The data originate from a study of blood T cell repertoires in COVID-19. Per the study methods: Cell counts per sample came from amplifying reference gene primers. Here immunoSEQ multiplex PCR was the method, and the copy in TCRdb shows in-frame clones only, minus some. From that table come the V and J calls and clone size; the DNA was used to work out D and trimming. This table holds roughly 250,000 clones, about four fifths found once.

The chain combines TRBV7-2 with TRBJ2-7, with D possibly being TRBD1 (6 bases). The sequence derives from a man aged 45-65 years with active or convalescent COVID-19. The sample consisted of peripheral blood. The CDR3 nucleotides read TGTGCCAGCAGCTTGAACAGGGCGACGGGAGAGCAGTACTTC. This gives the protein CASSLNRATGEQYF.